These 26 T cell receptor beta chains were sequenced from one sample in a study of shared clonotypes between healthy human individuals. Produced via immunoSEQ multiplex PCR; TCRdb's table is partial and in-frame only. The data show about 1.5 million clones, 95% to 99% seen once. Specimen: naive CD4+ T cells sorted from blood. Subset denoted: CD45RA+ positively selected. Receptors originate from a man aged 25-40 years in good health.

Regarding this clone: One junction end disagrees with the germline gene, perhaps due to a read error. The V gene is TRBV7-7, the J gene TRBJ2-5; 11 bases match TRBD1. Germline V gene data show CDR1 as SSHAT and CDR2 as FNYEAQ (reference sequence). The CDR3 sequence is 14 residues long. The CDR3 loop is CASSRTGGAETQYF. CDR3 in DNA: TGTGCTAGCAGCCGGACAGGGGGCGCAGAGACCCAGTACTTC.

V and J are TRBV27 and TRBJ2-7, with unresolved D. CDR1 and CDR2 from the germline V gene are MNHEY and SMNVEV (reference sequence). This CDR3 is 15 amino acids long. V was clipped by 4 bases and J by 2 bases, with 15 bases between them. The CDR3 reads CASSSFRELTYEQYF. The CDR3 DNA is TGTGCCAGCAGTTCCTTCAGAGAATTGACCTACGAGCAGTACTTC.

The V gene is TRBV19, the J gene TRBJ2-3; the D gene is possibly TRBD2 (5 bases). CDR1 is LNHDA and CDR2 is SQIVND in the germline V gene (reference sequence). Trimming removed 6 bases at V and 4 bases at J, with 11 bases between. The CDR3 sequence is 13 residues long. CDR3 protein: CASSGVWADTQYF. The DNA of the CDR3 is TGTGCCAGTAGCGGGGTATGGGCAGATACGCAGTATTTT. The variable domain in full, with the rest retrieved from reference TRBV19 and TRBJ2-3, is DGGITQSPKYLFRKEGQNVTLSCEQNLNHDAMYWYRQDPGQGLRLIYYSQIVNDFQKGDIAEGYSVSREKKESFPLTVTSAQKNPTAFYLCASSGVWADTQYFGPGTRLTVL.

The gene calls are TRBV19 and TRBJ1-2; D perhaps matches TRBD1 (5 bases). V lost 8 bases and J 7 bases, leaving 8 bases between the germline ends. The germline CDR1 and CDR2 sequences are LNHDA and SQIVND (reference sequence). This CDR3 region has 10 residues. CDR3 amino acids: CASGTTGYTF. CDR3 DNA: TGTGCCAGTGGGACTACTGGCTACACCTTC.

This clone was found once. This sequence joins TRBV2 and TRBJ2-7; 8 positions agree with TRBD2. This CDR3 contains 15 residues. Germline V gives CDR1 SNHLY, CDR2 FYNNEI. V trimming: 4 bases; J trimming: 4 bases; junction bases outside the gene matches: 9. In DNA, the CDR3 is TGTGCCAGCAGTGTAGTAGTAGCGGGGCAGTACGAGCAGTACTTC. Protein sequence: CASSVVVAGQYEQYF.

This clone was seen just once. The CDR3 loop reads CASSLIDRGIRGYTF. The CDR3 nucleotides read TGTGCCAGCAGTTTAATTGACAGGGGGATTCGGGGCTACACCTTC. V usage is TRBV28 and J usage is TRBJ1-2; 9 bases map to TRBD1. The CDR3 runs to 15 residues. J lost 8 bases, V lost 2 bases, and 9 bases had no gene match. Germline V gives CDR1 MDHEN, CDR2 SYDVKM.

This chain connects TRBV5-1 to TRBJ2-2; 15 positions agree with TRBD2. The CDR3 loop spans 16 amino acids. V lost 4 bases and J lost 6; bases outside the gene matches: 4. Looked up from germline, CDR1 is SGHRS and CDR2 is YFSETQ. CDR3: CASSPGLAGGPGELFF. In nucleotides, the CDR3 is TGCGCCAGCAGCCCGGGACTAGCGGGAGGACCCGGGGAGCTGTTTTTT.

The rearrangement links TRBV15 to TRBJ2-5; no clear D. The CDR3 extends over 15 amino acids. Between the trimmed V and J ends, which lost 0 bases and 3 bases, there was a span of 11 bases. The V gene's germline CDR1 is LNHNV and CDR2 YYDKDF (reference sequence). CDR3 sequence: CATSRESRKEETQYF. The CDR3 DNA reads as TGTGCCACCAGCAGAGAGTCGCGAAAAGAAGAGACCCAGTACTTC.

The chain uses TRBV29-1 and TRBJ1-4; D is uncertain. Germline CDR1 is SQVTM and CDR2 is ANQGSEA. Between the trimmed V and J ends, which lost 7 bases and 3 bases, there was a span of 15 bases. The CDR3 sequence is 14 residues long. The CDR3, as DNA: TGCAGCGCCTGCTTGAGCTCCGCTAATGAAAAACTGTTTTTT. It yields the protein CSACLSSANEKLFF. Variable domain in full (rest from reference TRBV29-1 and TRBJ1-4): SAVISQKPSRDICQRGTSLTIQCQVDSQVTMMFWYRQQPGQSLTLIATANQGSEATYESGFVIDKFPISRPNLTFSTLTVSNMSPEDSSIYLCSACLSSANEKLFFGSGTQLSVL.

The rearrangement uses TRBV5-8 and TRBJ1-5; TRBD1 aligns across 7 bases. This CDR3 is built from 12 residues. The trim removed 1 base at V and 9 bases at J, leaving 1 base unmatched. The germline gives CDR1 SGHTS, CDR2 YDEGEE. For the CDR3, the DNA is TGTGCCAGCAGCTTGCACAGGGGGCCCCAGCATTTT. Translation: CASSLHRGPQHF.

Comment on this clone: Other DNA sequences in this specimen translate into the identical CDR3. The gene calls are TRBV28 and TRBJ1-1; no clear D gene. The CDR3 spans 13 residues. V was cut by 1 base and J by 1 base, with 4 bases left in between. Germline loops: CDR1 MDHEN, CDR2 SYDVKM. Here the CDR3 reads CASSLLGNTEAFF. Written as DNA, the CDR3 is TGTGCCAGCAGTTTATTAGGGAACACTGAAGCTTTCTTT.

V usage is TRBV2 and J usage is TRBJ2-4; possible D gene TRBD1, 5 bases. From germline, CDR1 is SNHLY and CDR2 FYNNEI. Trimming left V 5 bases short and J 5 bases short, with 16 bases between. The CDR3 extends over 15 amino acids. CDR3 coding DNA: TGTGCCAGCAGTCTTATTAGAACAGGTGAAAACATTCAGTACTTC. Its protein is CASSLIRTGENIQYF.

The J gene is TRBJ2-2, the V gene TRBV14; 13 bases match TRBD2. CDR1 SGHDN and CDR2 FVKESK come from the germline V gene. The CDR3 length is 17 residues. Trimming cost V 3 bases and J 4 bases; bases outside gene matches: 5. The CDR3 is CASSHYRTSGSTGELFF. The CDR3 bases are TGTGCCAGCAGCCATTATCGGACTAGCGGGAGCACCGGGGAGCTGTTTTTT.

The rearrangement joins TRBV29-1 to TRBJ2-1, with D unclear. The CDR3 has 15 residues. Per the germline V gene, CDR1 is SQVTM and CDR2 is ANQGSEA. V lost 6 bases, J lost 0 bases, and 15 bases lay in between. The CDR3 DNA is TGCAGCGTGCCTATAGGCGCGAGCTCCTACAATGAGCAGTTCTTC. Translation gives CSVPIGASSYNEQFF.

The rearrangement uses TRBV5-1 and TRBJ1-1; D unresolved. CDR3 length: 14 residues. Trimming took off 5 bases at V and 1 base at J, with 12 bases between the two ends. Germline V gene sequence: CDR1 SGHRS, CDR2 YFSETQ. This chain's CDR3 is CASRVSRENTEAFF. The DNA for the CDR3 is TGCGCCAGCAGGGTTTCCCGGGAGAACACTGAAGCTTTCTTT.

The genes are TRBV5-5 and TRBJ2-3; no firm D call. The V and J ends lost 3 bases and 2 bases respectively, with 10 bases between them. Germline CDR1 is SGHKS and CDR2 is YYEKEE (reference sequence). The CDR3 consists of 14 residues. Here the CDR3 reads CASSSTLYTDTQYF. DNA of the CDR3: TGTGCCAGCAGCTCGACCCTATACACAGATACGCAGTATTTT.

The chain employs TRBV5-1 and TRBJ1-2; D might be TRBD1 (6 bases). The CDR3 extends over 14 amino acids. Trimming left V 0 bases short and J 5 bases short, with 11 bases between. Germline loops: CDR1 SGHRS, CDR2 YFSETQ. CDR3 nucleotides: TGCGCCAGCAGCTTGGAACCAGGGGATTATGGCTACACCTTC. Protein product: CASSLEPGDYGYTF.

This chain links TRBV6-5 with TRBJ2-7, with TRBD1 as a possible D gene (6 bases). From germline, CDR1 is MNHEY and CDR2 SVGAGI. The CDR3 consists of 14 residues. The V gene lost 5 bases and the J gene lost 0 bases, with 11 bases spanning the gap. The CDR3 loop is CASSRQEYSYEQYF. The DNA for the CDR3 is TGTGCCAGCAGTAGACAGGAATACTCCTACGAGCAGTACTTC.

The J gene is TRBJ1-1, the V gene TRBV5-1, with 8 nucleotides matching TRBD1. CDR3 size: 16 residues. J lost 0 bases, V lost 4 bases, and 8 bases had no gene match. CDR1 and CDR2 from the germline V gene are SGHRS and YFSETQ. The CDR3 reads CASSARTGFLNTEAFF. The CDR3 region has the DNA TGCGCCAGCAGCGCCCGGACAGGGTTCTTGAACACTGAAGCTTTCTTT.

The chain is built from TRBV7-3 and TRBJ2-1; tentatively, D is TRBD1 (6 bases). In germline, CDR1 is SGHTA, CDR2 FQGTGA. The CDR3 is 15 amino acids. V dropped 6 bases and J dropped 0 bases, with 12 bases sitting between them. For the CDR3, the DNA is TGTGCCAGCAGTTCCACAGGGAGCTCCTACAATGAGCAGTTCTTC. Its protein product is CASSSTGSSYNEQFF.

This clone was seen a single time. V is TRBV6-1 and J is TRBJ1-5; D possibly corresponds to TRBD1 (6 bases). Trimming left V 4 bases short and J 3 bases short, with 13 bases between. CDR1 MNHNS and CDR2 SASEGT come from the germline V gene. CDR3 size: 15 residues. The DNA for the CDR3 is TGTGCCAGCAGTGTGACAGGCGACTTCAATCAGCCCCAGCATTTT. Translated: CASSVTGDFNQPQHF.

The chain is built from TRBV14 and TRBJ2-1; 7 bases align to TRBD2. The CDR3 contains 18 residues. Looked up from germline, CDR1 is SGHDN and CDR2 is FVKESK. J was trimmed by 4 bases and V by 2 bases; bases with no gene match: 14. For the CDR3, the DNA is TGTGCCAGCAGCCAAAGCTACGCCGGGAGGTGGGATTACAATGAGCAGTTCTTC. Its protein is CASSQSYAGRWDYNEQFF. Variable domain in full (rest from reference TRBV14 and TRBJ2-1): EAGVTQFPSHSVIEKGQTVTLRCDPISGHDNLYWYRRVMGKEIKFLLHFVKESKQDESGMPNNRFLAERTGGTYSTLKVQPAELEDSGVYFCASSQSYAGRWDYNEQFFGPGTRLTVL.

The chain employs TRBV7-2 and TRBJ2-2, with D tentatively TRBD2 (6 bases). V dropped 4 bases and J dropped 8 bases, with 14 bases sitting between them. The CDR3 is made up of 14 amino acids. Germline V lookup: CDR1 SGHTA, CDR2 FQGNSA. The CDR3 spells CASSYLGGTGELFF. CDR3 DNA sequence: TGTGCCAGCAGCTACCTCGGGGGTACTGGGGAGCTGTTTTTT. Combining the CDR3 with reference TRBV7-2 and TRBJ2-2 gives the whole variable domain GAGVSQSPSNKVTEKGKDVELRCDPISGHTALYWYRQSLGQGLEFLIYFQGNSAPDKSGLPSDRFSAERTGGSVSTLTIQRTQQEDSAVYLCASSYLGGTGELFFGEGSRLTVL.

The chain recombines TRBV5-1 with TRBJ2-2, with D maybe TRBD1 (5 bases). Germline assignment: CDR1 SGHRS and CDR2 YFSETQ. V lost 0 bases and J 6 bases, leaving 18 bases between the germline ends. This CDR3 has 17 amino acids. The DNA for the CDR3 is TGCGCCAGCAGCTTGGAATACCAGGGAACTGCGGCCGGGGAGCTGTTTTTT. Translation gives CASSLEYQGTAAGELFF.

The chain links TRBV28 to TRBJ2-1; TRBD2 matches at 15 bases. Trimming took 4 bases from V and 9 from J; bases not matched to a gene: 7. The CDR3 consists of 16 residues. Germline lookup yields CDR1 MDHEN and CDR2 SYDVKM. DNA of the CDR3: TGTGCCAGCAGTTCCCCCCGGGGACTAGCGGGAGGTGAGCAGTTCTTC. It translates to CASSSPRGLAGGEQFF.

This rearrangement joins TRBV28 to TRBJ1-2, with a possible D match to TRBD1 (6 bases). CDR3 length equals 13 residues. The V gene lost 1 base and the J gene lost 7 bases, with 10 bases spanning the gap. Germline V gives CDR1 MDHEN, CDR2 SYDVKM. Here the CDR3 reads CASSLLGALGYTF. The CDR3 coding sequence is TGTGCCAGCAGTTTATTGGGGGCACTTGGCTACACCTTC.